Given below is one TCR beta chain in context. This entry belongs to a study of CD8 T cells in Susac syndrome. In contrast to the negatively isolated CD8+ and CD4+ T cells, TEMRA cells were FACS-enriched. The germline V and J ends were trimmed by 4 bases and 1 base, with 4 bases remaining between them. The CDR3 extends over 12 amino acids. Germline V gene lookup returns CDR1 MDHEN and CDR2 SYDVKM. The authors reverse transcribed roughly 0.5 to 1 ug RNA with random hexamers. Across 54 Vbeta and 13 Jbeta, immunoSEQ multiplex PCR amplified TCR beta CDR3. TCRdb re-called the immunoSEQ multiplex PCR reads through MiXCR, storing one row per CDR3 protein. Of fewer than 150,000 distinct CDR3 sequences listed, approximately 95% are singletons.

The sample consisted of CD8+ T cells from PBMCs. This TCR came from a human donor in good health. The genes are TRBV28 and TRBJ1-1; D is undetermined. The CDR3 DNA reads TGTGCCAGCAGTTCGGAGAACACTGAAGCTTTCTTT. It specifies CASSSENTEAFF.